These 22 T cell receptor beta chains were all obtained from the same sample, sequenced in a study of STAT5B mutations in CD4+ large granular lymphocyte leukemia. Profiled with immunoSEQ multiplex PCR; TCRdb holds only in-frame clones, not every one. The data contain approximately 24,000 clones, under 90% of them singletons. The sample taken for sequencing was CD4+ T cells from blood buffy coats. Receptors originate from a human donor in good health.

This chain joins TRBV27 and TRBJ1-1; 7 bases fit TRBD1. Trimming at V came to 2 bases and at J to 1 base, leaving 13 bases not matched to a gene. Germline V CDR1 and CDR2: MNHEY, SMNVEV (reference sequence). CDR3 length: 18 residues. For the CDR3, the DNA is TGTGCCAGCAGTTTAGTTCGGAGGGGGCGCACTCAGAACACTGAAGCTTTCTTT. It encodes CASSLVRRGRTQNTEAFF.

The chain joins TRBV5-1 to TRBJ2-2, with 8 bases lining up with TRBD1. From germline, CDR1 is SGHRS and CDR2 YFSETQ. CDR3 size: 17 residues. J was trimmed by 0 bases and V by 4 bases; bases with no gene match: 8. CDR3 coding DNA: TGCGCCAGCAGCCGCTGGGCGGACAGGGCGAACACCGGGGAGCTGTTTTTT. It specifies CASSRWADRANTGELFF.

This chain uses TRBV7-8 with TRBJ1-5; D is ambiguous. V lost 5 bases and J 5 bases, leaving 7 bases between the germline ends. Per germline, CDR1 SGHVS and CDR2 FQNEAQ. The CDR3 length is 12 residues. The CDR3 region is CASSARHQPQHF. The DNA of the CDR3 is TGTGCCAGCAGCGCCAGACATCAGCCCCAGCATTTT. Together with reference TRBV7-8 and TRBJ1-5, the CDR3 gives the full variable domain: GAGVSQSPRYKVAKRGQDVALRCDPISGHVSLFWYQQALGQGPEFLTYFQNEAQLDKSGLPSDRFFAERPEGSVSTLKIQRTQQEDSAVYLCASSARHQPQHFGDGTRLSIL.

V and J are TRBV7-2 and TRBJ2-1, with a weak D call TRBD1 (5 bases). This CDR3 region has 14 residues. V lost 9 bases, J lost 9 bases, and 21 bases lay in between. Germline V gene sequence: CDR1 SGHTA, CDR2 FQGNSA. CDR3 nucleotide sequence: TGTGCCAGTAGGGTAGGGGCCCTAAGGGGTGAGCAGTTCTTC. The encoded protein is CASRVGALRGEQFF.

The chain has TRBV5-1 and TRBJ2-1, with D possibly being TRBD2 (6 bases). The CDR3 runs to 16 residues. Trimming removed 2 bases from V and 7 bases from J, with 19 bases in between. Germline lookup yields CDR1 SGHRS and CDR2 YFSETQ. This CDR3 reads CASSFSREPQGNEQFF. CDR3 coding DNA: TGCGCCAGCAGCTTTTCTCGGGAGCCACAAGGGAATGAGCAGTTCTTC.

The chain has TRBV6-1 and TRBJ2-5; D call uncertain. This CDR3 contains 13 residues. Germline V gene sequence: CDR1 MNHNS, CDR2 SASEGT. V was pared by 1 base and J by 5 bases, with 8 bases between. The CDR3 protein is CASSEEPWETQYF. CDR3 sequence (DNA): TGTGCCAGCAGTGAAGAACCGTGGGAGACCCAGTACTTC.

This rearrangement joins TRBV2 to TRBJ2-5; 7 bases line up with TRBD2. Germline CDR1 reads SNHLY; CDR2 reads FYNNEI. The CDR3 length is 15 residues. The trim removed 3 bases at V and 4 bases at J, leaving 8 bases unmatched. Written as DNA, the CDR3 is TGTGCCAGCAGTGATGGGGGGGTCTTGGGAGAGACCCAGTACTTC. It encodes CASSDGGVLGETQYF. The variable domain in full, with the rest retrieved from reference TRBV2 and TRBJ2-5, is EPEVTQTPSHQVTQMGQEVILRCVPISNHLYFYWYRQILGQKVEFLVSFYNNEISEKSEIFDDQFSVERPDGSNFTLKIRSTKLEDSAMYFCASSDGGVLGETQYFGPGTRLLVL.

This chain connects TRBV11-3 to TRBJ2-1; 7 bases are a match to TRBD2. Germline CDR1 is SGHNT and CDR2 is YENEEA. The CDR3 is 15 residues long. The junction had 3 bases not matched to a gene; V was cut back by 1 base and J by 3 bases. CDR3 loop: CASSLGRGFYNEQFF. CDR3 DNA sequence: TGTGCCAGCAGCTTAGGGCGGGGGTTCTACAATGAGCAGTTCTTC. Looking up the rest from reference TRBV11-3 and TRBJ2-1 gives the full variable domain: EAGVVQSPRYKIIEKKQPVAFWCNPISGHNTLYWYLQNLGQGPELLIRYENEEAVDDSQLPKDRFSAERLKGVDSTLKIQPAELGDSAVYLCASSLGRGFYNEQFFGPGTRLTVL.

The CDR3 loop is CASSPGTGKNIQYF. CDR3 in DNA: TGTGCCAGCAGCCCCGGGACAGGCAAAAACATTCAGTACTTC. The chain employs TRBV28 and TRBJ2-4; 8 bases line up with TRBD1. V shed 6 bases, J shed 3 bases, and the junction held 4 bases outside the gene matches. CDR1 is MDHEN and CDR2 is SYDVKM in the germline V gene. The CDR3 is made up of 14 amino acids.

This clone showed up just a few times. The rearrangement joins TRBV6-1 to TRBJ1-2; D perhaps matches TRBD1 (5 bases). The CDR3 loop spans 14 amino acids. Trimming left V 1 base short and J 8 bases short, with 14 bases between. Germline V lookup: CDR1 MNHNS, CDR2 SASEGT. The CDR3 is CASSEGIGVEGYTF. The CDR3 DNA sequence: TGTGCCAGCAGTGAAGGTATAGGGGTGGAAGGCTACACCTTC.

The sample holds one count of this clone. The CDR3 is CASSGGDRGWGFSTDTQYF. The CDR3 DNA reads TGTGCCAGCAGTGGGGGGGACCGAGGGTGGGGGTTTAGCACAGATACGCAGTATTTT. J is TRBJ2-3 and V is TRBV6-1; possible D gene TRBD2, 6 bases. Germline CDR1 is MNHNS and CDR2 is SASEGT. V lost 4 bases, J lost 0 bases, and 23 bases lay in between. The CDR3 loop spans 19 amino acids.

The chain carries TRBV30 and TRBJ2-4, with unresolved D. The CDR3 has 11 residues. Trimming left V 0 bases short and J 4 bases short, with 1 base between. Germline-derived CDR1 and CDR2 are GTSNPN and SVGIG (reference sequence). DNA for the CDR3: TGTGCCTGGAGTGTTAAAAACATTCAGTACTTC. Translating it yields CAWSVKNIQYF.

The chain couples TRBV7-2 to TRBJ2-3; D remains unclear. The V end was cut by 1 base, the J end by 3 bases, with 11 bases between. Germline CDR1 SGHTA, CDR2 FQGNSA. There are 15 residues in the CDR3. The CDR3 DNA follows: TGTGCCAGCAGCTTAGGAAGACTTATAACAGATACGCAGTATTTT. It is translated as CASSLGRLITDTQYF.

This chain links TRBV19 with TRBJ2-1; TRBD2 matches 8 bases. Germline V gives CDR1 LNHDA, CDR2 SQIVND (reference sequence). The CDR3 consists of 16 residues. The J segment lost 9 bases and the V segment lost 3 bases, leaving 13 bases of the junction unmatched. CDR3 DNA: TGTGCCAGTAGTATCCAACTAGCGGCGCCTATCGTTGAGCAGTTCTTC. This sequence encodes CASSIQLAAPIVEQFF.

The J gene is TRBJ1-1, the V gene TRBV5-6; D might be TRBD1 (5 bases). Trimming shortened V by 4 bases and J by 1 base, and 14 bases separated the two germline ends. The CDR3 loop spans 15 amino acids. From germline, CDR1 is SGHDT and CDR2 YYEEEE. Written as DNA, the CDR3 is TGTGCCAGCAGCACCTGGGGCAGGAGGAACACTGAAGCTTTCTTT. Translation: CASSTWGRRNTEAFF.

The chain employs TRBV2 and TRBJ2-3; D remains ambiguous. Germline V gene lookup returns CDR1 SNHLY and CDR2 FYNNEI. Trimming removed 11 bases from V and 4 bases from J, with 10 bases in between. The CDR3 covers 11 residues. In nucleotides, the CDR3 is TGTGCCGGTGGGGAAGCAGATACGCAGTATTTT. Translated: CAGGEADTQYF.

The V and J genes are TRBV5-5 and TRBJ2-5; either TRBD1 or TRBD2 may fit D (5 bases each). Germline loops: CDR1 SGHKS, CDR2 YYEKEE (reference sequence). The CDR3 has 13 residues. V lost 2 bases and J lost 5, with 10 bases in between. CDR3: CASSFSGRETQYF. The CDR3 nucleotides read TGTGCCAGCAGCTTCTCGGGGCGTGAGACCCAGTACTTC. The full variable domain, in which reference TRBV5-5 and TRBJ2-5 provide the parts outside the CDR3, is DAGVTQSPTHLIKTRGQQVTLRCSPISGHKSVSWYQQVLGQGPQFIFQYYEKEERGRGNFPDRFSARQFPNYSSELNVNALLLGDSALYLCASSFSGRETQYFGPGTRLLVL.

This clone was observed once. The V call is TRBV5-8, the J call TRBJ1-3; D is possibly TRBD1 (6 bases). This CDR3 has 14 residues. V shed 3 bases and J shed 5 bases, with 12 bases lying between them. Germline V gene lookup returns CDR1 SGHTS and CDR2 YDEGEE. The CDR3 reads CASSWPGQRNTIYF. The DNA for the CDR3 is TGTGCCAGCAGCTGGCCGGGACAACGAAACACCATATATTTT.

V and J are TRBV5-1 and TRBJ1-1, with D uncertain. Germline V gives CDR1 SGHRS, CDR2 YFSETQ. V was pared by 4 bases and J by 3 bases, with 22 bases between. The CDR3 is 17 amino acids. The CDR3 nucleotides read TGCGCCAGCAGCCTACGATCCCCCCCGGCGGTGGACACTGAAGCTTTCTTT. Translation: CASSLRSPPAVDTEAFF.

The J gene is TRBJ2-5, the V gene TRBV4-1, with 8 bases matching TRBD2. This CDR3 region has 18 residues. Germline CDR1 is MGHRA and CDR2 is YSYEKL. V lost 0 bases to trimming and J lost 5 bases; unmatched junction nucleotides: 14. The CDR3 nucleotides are TGCGCCAGCAGCCAAGAATCAATCCTGCGGGGGGCGGGGGAGACCCAGTACTTC. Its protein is CASSQESILRGAGETQYF.

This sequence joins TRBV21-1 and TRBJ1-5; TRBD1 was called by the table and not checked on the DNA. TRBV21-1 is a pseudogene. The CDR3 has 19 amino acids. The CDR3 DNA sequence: TGTGCCAGCAGCGCCCGGGACAGGGAGGGGGGGTATAGCAATCAGCCCCAGCATTTT. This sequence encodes CASSARDREGGYSNQPQHF.

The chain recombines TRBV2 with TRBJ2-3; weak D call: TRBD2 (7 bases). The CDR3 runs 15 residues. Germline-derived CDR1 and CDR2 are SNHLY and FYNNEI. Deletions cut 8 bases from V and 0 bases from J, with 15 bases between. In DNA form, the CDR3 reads TGTGCCAGCGCCCTGGGGGGGCCAAGCACAGATACGCAGTATTTT. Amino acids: CASALGGPSTDTQYF.